This is a list of T cell receptor beta chains from one sample in a study of T cell responses to AZD1222 COVID-19 vaccine. Generated by immunoSEQ multiplex PCR, the TCRdb table keeps only in-frame clones and is missing some. The repertoire consists of roughly 130,000 clones, with 92% occurring once and the leading ten covering 1.5% to 2%. The sequences come from peripheral blood, collected on day 0 of AZD1222 vaccination. The receptors come from an adult in good health. Both conserved end residues are part of each CDR3. D genes are given only for firm matches. Size values are once, few and many counts, or a class for expanded clones, and some rows have none.

v_call	d_call	clone_size	j_call	cdr3_aa	cdr3_nt
TRBV25-1	-	once	TRBJ1-1	CASRAGDWTEAFF	TGTGCCAGCAGAGCAGGGGATTGGACTGAAGCTTTCTTT
TRBV27	TRBD1	-	TRBJ1-2	CASSRQDRLYGYTF	TGTGCCAGCAGTCGTCAGGACAGGCTATATGGCTACACCTTC
TRBV4-2	TRBD2	once	TRBJ2-7	CASSQVIRLAGAHEQYF	TGTGCCAGCAGCCAAGTGATTCGGCTAGCGGGGGCCCACGAGCAGTACTTC
TRBV6-6	-	-	TRBJ1-4	CASSYSYEKLFF	TGTGCCAGCAGTTACTCGTATGAAAAACTGTTTTTT
TRBV6-2/TRBV6-3	TRBD1	-	TRBJ2-3	CASRYLSGTGVTDTQYF	TGTGCCAGCAGGTACCTTTCCGGCACAGGGGTAACAGATACGCAGTATTTT
TRBV5-8	TRBD1	once	TRBJ1-5	CASSGRQGVSNQPQHF	TGTGCCAGCAGCGGGCGACAGGGTGTTAGCAATCAGCCCCAGCATTTT
TRBV7-3	TRBD2	-	TRBJ2-1	CASSPSGDYNEQFF	TGTGCCAGCAGCCCTAGCGGGGATTACAATGAGCAGTTCTTC
TRBV3-1/TRBV3-2	-	-	TRBJ1-2	CASSQVSGEGYTF	TGTGCCAGCAGCCAAGTATCGGGGGAAGGCTACACCTTC
TRBV9	TRBD1	-	TRBJ1-2	CASSVTGGFGYTF	TGTGCCAGCAGCGTTACAGGGGGGTTTGGCTACACCTTC
TRBV5-4	-	-	TRBJ1-1	CASSTVNTEAFF	TGTGCCAGCAGCACCGTGAACACTGAAGCTTTCTTT
TRBV5-1	TRBD1	-	TRBJ1-2	CASSYGDRGVHGYTF	TGCGCCAGCAGCTATGGGGACAGGGGGGTCCATGGCTACACCTTC
TRBV29-1	-	few	TRBJ2-7	CSVGGDNSYEQYF	TGCAGCGTTGGGGGGGACAACTCCTACGAGCAGTACTTC
TRBV14	-	-	TRBJ2-7	CASSQLAGSFDEQYF	TGTGCCAGCAGCCAACTTGCAGGCTCGTTCGACGAGCAGTACTTC
TRBV7-9	-	-	TRBJ1-5	CASSYLGRNANSNQPQHF	TGTGCCAGCAGTTACCTTGGGAGGAACGCTAATAGCAATCAGCCCCAGCATTTT
TRBV2	-	-	TRBJ2-2	CASMTEANTGELFF	TGTGCCAGCATGACAGAAGCGAACACCGGGGAGCTGTTTTTT
TRBV11-2	-	-	TRBJ1-3	CASSLVGNTIYF	TGTGCCAGCAGCTTAGTTGGAAACACCATATATTTT
TRBV20-1	-	once	TRBJ2-7	CSASSGALSYEQYF	TGCAGTGCTAGTAGCGGCGCCCTATCCTACGAGCAGTACTTC
TRBV7-8	TRBD1	once	TRBJ2-5	CASSLGTGQETQYF	TGTGCCAGCAGCTTAGGGACAGGGCAAGAGACCCAGTACTTC
TRBV7-2	-	-	TRBJ2-7	CASRIFYEQYF	TGTGCCAGCAGGATTTTCTACGAGCAGTACTTC
TRBV6-4	TRBD1	once	TRBJ2-2	CASSRQGFDTGELFF	TGTGCCAGCAGTAGACAGGGCTTCGACACCGGGGAGCTGTTTTTT
TRBV4-1	-	-	TRBJ1-5	CASSRVEGLGQPQHF	TGCGCCAGCAGCCGGGTTGAAGGGTTGGGACAGCCCCAGCATTTT
TRBV2	-	-	TRBJ2-3	CASSVVQIYLGDTQYF	TGTGCCAGCAGTGTGGTACAGATATACCTAGGGGATACGCAGTATTTT
TRBV19	TRBD1	-	TRBJ2-5	CASSTGQGTGETQYF	TGTGCCAGTAGTACGGGACAGGGAACGGGAGAGACCCAGTACTTC
TRBV6-2/TRBV6-3	-	-	TRBJ1-2	CASSYVGPYGYTF	TGTGCCAGCAGTTACGTGGGCCCCTATGGCTACACCTTC
TRBV2	TRBD2	-	TRBJ2-2	CASLTSGANTGELFF	TGTGCCAGCTTGACTAGCGGGGCGAACACCGGGGAGCTGTTTTTT
TRBV11-2	-	-	TRBJ2-6	CATQGGQWGSGANVLTF	TGTGCCACCCAGGGGGGGCAGTGGGGCTCTGGGGCCAACGTCCTGACTTTC
TRBV19	TRBD2	-	TRBJ2-1	CASLGSDSLSGRGREQFF	TGTGCCAGTCTAGGGTCCGACAGTTTATCGGGGAGGGGTAGGGAGCAGTTCTTC
TRBV5-1	TRBD1	-	TRBJ1-2	CASSQGAGDYGYTF	TGCGCCAGTAGCCAGGGGGCCGGGGACTATGGCTACACCTTC
TRBV7-6	-	-	TRBJ1-4	CASSSEGLTNEKLFF	TGTGCCAGCAGCAGTGAAGGGTTGACTAATGAAAAACTGTTTTTT
TRBV18	-	-	TRBJ1-6	CASSLQGGSPLHF	TGTGCCAGCTCACTACAGGGAGGCTCACCCCTCCACTTT
TRBV6-5	TRBD2	-	TRBJ2-7	CASSYSGLAQSYEQYF	TGTGCCAGCAGTTACTCCGGACTAGCGCAGTCCTACGAGCAGTACTTC
TRBV7-2	TRBD1	-	TRBJ2-2	CASSPDRSTGELFF	TGTGCCAGCAGCCCGGACAGGAGCACCGGGGAGCTGTTTTTT
TRBV6-1	-	-	TRBJ1-6	CASSEIGPRRDSPLHF	TGTGCCAGCAGTGAAATCGGTCCCCGGCGTGATTCACCCCTCCACTTT
TRBV2	TRBD2	-	TRBJ2-1	CARSQRENNEQFF	TGTGCCAGATCACAGCGGGAGAACAATGAGCAGTTCTTC
TRBV4-3	-	-	TRBJ2-2	CASSQYSGRTGELFF	TGCGCCAGCAGCCAATACTCAGGGAGGACCGGGGAGCTGTTTTTT
TRBV3-1/TRBV3-2	TRBD2	-	TRBJ2-3	CAASVGGGDTQYF	TGTGCCGCCTCGGTGGGGGGGGGAGATACGCAGTATTTT
TRBV5-4	TRBD2	-	TRBJ2-5	CASSLEGGGQETQYF	TGTGCCAGCAGCTTGGAGGGCGGGGGTCAAGAGACCCAGTACTTC
TRBV2	-	-	TRBJ2-7	CASGKGLVPYEQYF	TGTGCCAGCGGAAAGGGTTTAGTCCCCTACGAGCAGTACTTC
TRBV27	-	-	TRBJ2-7	CASSPIETGSEQYF	TGTGCCAGCAGTCCCATTGAGACAGGATCCGAGCAGTACTTC
TRBV20-1	-	-	TRBJ2-3	CSARDWYAQYF	TGCAGTGCTAGGGACTGGTATGCGCAGTATTTT
TRBV5-4	-	-	TRBJ2-1	CASSLEFYNEQFF	TGTGCCAGCAGCTTGGAGTTCTACAATGAGCAGTTCTTC
TRBV4-3	TRBD2	-	TRBJ2-3	CASSQLTVRLAGPDTQYF	TGCGCCAGCAGCCAATTGACCGTGAGACTAGCGGGGCCAGATACGCAGTATTTT